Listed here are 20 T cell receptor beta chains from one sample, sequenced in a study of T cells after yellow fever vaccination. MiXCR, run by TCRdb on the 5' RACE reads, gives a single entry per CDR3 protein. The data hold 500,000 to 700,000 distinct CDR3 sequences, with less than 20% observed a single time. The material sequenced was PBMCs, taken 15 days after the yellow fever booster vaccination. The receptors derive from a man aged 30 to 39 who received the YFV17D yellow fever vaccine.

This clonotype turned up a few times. This chain's CDR3 is CASSFGMTYEQYF. CDR3 sequence (DNA): TGTGCCAGCAGTTTTGGGATGACCTACGAGCAGTACTTC. J is TRBJ2-7 and V is TRBV28, with unresolved D. This CDR3 region has 13 residues. Trimming cost V 3 bases and J 2 bases, with 8 bases left between them. CDR1 is MDHEN and CDR2 is SYDVKM in the germline V gene.

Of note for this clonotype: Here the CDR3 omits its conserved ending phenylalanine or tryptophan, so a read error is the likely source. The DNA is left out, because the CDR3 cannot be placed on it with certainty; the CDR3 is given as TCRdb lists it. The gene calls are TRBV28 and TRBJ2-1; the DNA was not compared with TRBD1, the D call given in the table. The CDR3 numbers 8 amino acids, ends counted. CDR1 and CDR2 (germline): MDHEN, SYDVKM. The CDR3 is CANKTSGS.

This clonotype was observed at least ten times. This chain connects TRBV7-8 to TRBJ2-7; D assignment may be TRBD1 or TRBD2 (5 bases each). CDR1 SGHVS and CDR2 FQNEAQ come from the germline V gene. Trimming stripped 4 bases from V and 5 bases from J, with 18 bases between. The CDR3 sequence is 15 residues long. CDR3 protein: CASSSRGSLRDEQYF. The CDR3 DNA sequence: TGTGCCAGCAGCTCGAGGGGCTCCCTCAGGGACGAGCAGTACTTC.

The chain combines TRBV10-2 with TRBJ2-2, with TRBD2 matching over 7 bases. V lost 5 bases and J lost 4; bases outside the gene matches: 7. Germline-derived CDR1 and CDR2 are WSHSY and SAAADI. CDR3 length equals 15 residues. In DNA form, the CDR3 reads TGCGCCAGCAGTCTAGCGGACCGGGGCACCGGGGAGCTGTTTTTT. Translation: CASSLADRGTGELFF.

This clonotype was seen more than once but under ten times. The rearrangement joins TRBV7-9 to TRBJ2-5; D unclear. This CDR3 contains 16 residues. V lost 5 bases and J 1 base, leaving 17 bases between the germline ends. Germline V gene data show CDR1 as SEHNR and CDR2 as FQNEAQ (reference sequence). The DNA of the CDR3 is TGTGCCAGCAGCCCTCGTTTCTGGCGGTCCCAAGAGACCCAGTACTTC. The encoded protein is CASSPRFWRSQETQYF.

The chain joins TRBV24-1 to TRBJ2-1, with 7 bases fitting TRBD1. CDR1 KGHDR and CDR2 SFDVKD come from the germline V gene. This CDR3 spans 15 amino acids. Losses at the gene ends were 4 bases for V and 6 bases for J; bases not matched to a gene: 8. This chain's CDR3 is CATSELGGAGNEQFF. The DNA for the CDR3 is TGTGCCACCAGTGAACTAGGGGGCGCGGGCAATGAGCAGTTCTTC.

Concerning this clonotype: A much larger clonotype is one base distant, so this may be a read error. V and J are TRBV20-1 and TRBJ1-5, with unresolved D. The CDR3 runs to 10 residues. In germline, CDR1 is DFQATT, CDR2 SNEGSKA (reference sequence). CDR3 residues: CSCWVEPQHF. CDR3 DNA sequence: TGCAGCTGCTGGGTCGAGCCCCAGCATTTT.

CDR3 in amino acids: CASSENSSYEQYF. As DNA, the CDR3 is TGTGCCAGCAGTGAAAATAGCAGCTACGAGCAGTACTTC. The chain uses TRBV2 and TRBJ2-7; D remains ambiguous. The CDR3 is 13 residues long. From germline, CDR1 is SNHLY and CDR2 FYNNEI. V was shortened by 2 bases and J by 3 bases, with 8 bases between the two germline ends. Using reference TRBV2 and TRBJ2-7 for the parts outside the CDR3, the full variable domain is EPEVTQTPSHQVTQMGQEVILRCVPISNHLYFYWYRQILGQKVEFLVSFYNNEISEKSEIFDDQFSVERPDGSNFTLKIRSTKLEDSAMYFCASSENSSYEQYFGPGTRLTVT.

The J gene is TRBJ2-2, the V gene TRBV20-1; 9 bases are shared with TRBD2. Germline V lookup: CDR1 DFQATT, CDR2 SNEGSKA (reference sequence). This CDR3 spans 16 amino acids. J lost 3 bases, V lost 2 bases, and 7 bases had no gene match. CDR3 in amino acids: CSARSLAGWDTGELFF. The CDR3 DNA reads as TGCAGTGCTAGAAGTCTAGCGGGATGGGACACCGGGGAGCTGTTTTTT.

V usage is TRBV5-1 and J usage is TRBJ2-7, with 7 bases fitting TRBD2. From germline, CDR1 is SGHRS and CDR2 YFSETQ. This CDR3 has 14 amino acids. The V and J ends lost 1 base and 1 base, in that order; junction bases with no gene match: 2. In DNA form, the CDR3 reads TGCGCCAGCAGCTTGAGAGCGGGATCCTACGAGCAGTACTTC. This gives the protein CASSLRAGSYEQYF.

The CDR3 DNA reads as TGTGCCAGTGCTAGCGGGAGGGGAGCCTACAATGAGCAGTTCTTC. Translated, it gives CASASGRGAYNEQFF. This chain uses TRBV6-1 with TRBJ2-1; 12 bases line up with TRBD2. This CDR3 is built from 15 residues. In germline, CDR1 is MNHNS, CDR2 SASEGT. V was pared by 9 bases and J by 2 bases, with 5 bases of the junction left unmatched.

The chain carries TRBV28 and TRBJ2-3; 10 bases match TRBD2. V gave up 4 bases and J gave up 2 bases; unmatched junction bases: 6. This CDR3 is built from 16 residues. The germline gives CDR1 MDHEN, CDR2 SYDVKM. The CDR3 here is CASSSGTSAPTDTQYF. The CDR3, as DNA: TGTGCCAGCAGTTCGGGGACTAGCGCACCCACAGATACGCAGTATTTT. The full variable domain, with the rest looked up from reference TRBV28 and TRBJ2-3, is DVKVTQSSRYLVKRTGEKVFLECVQDMDHENMFWYRQDPGLGLRLIYFSYDVKMKEKGDIPEGYSVSREKKERFSLILESASTNQTSMYLCASSSGTSAPTDTQYFGPGTRLTVL.

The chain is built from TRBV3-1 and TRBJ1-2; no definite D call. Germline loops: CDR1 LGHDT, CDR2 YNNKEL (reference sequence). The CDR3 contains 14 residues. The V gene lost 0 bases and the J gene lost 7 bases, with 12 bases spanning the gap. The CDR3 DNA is TGTGCCAGCAGCCAAGATCAGGTTTTCTTTGGCTACACCTTC. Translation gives CASSQDQVFFGYTF.

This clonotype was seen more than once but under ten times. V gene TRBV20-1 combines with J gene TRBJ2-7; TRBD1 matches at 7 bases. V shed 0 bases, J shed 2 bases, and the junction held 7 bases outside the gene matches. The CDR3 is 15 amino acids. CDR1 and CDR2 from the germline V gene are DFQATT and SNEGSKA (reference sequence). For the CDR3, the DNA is TGCAGTGCTAGAGATCGAGGGGGCCATCCCTACGAGCAGTACTTC. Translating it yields CSARDRGGHPYEQYF.

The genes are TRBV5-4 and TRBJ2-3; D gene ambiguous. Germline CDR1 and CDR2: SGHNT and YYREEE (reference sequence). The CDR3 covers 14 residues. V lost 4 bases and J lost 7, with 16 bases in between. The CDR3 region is CASSARLGNNTQYF. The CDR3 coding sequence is TGTGCCAGCAGCGCCAGGCTAGGGAACAATACGCAGTATTTT. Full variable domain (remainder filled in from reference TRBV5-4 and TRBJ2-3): ETGVTQSPTHLIKTRGQQVTLRCSSQSGHNTVSWYQQALGQGPQFIFQYYREEENGRGNFPPRFSGLQFPNYSSELNVNALELDDSALYLCASSARLGNNTQYFGPGTRLTVL.

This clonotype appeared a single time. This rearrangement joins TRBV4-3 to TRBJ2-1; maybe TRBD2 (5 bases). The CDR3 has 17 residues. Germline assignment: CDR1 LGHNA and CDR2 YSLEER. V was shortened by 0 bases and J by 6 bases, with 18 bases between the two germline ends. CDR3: CASSQDQALVGGNEQFF. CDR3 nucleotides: TGCGCCAGCAGCCAAGATCAGGCCCTGGTAGGAGGCAATGAGCAGTTCTTC.

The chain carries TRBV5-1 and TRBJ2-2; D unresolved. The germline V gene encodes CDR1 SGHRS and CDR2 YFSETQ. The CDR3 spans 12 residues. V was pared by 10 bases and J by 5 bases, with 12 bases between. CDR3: CASPAATGELFF. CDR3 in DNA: TGCGCCTCCCCCGCGGCGACCGGGGAGCTGTTTTTT.

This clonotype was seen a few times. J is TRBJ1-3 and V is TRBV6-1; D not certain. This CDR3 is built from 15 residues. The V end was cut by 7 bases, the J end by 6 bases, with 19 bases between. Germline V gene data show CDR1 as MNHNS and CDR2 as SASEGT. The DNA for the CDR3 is TGTGCCAGCAAAGCAGGCAGCGTCGTACTAAACACCATATATTTT. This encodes CASKAGSVVLNTIYF.

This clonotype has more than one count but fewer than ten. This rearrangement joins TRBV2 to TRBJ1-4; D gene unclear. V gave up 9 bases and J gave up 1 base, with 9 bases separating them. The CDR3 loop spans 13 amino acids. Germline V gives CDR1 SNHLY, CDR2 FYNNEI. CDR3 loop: CASLKGTNEKLFF. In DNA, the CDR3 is TGTGCCAGTCTCAAGGGAACTAATGAAAAACTGTTTTTT.

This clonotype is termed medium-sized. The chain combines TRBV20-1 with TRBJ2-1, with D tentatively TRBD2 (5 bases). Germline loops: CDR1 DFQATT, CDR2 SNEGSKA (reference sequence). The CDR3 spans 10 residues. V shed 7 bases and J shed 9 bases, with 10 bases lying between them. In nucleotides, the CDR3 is TGCAGTGTCGGGGTGGGTGAGCAGTTCTTC. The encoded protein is CSVGVGEQFF.